This is a list of T cell receptor beta chains from one sample in a study of radiation and T cells in renal cell carcinoma. TCRdb keeps only in-frame clones here, not all; method: immunoSEQ multiplex PCR. The sample consists of about 150,000 clones, about 85% of them appearing once. Sequenced here: blood, sampled from a patient whose treatment included radiotherapy and nephrectomy. The source is a woman aged 70 to 79 with renal cell carcinoma. The CDR3 runs from the conserved cysteine through the conserved F or W. The D gene is left open where the match is weak. A row's size may be missing; if present it is once, few, many or a size class.

.,TRBV5-4,TRBD2,TRBJ2-3,TGTGCCAGCAGCGCTGGGACTAGCGGGGCCCCGGAGGTGCAGTATTTT,CASSAGTSGAPEVQYF
.,TRBV15,TRBD1,TRBJ1-1,TGTGCCACCAGCAGAGAGACAGGGGCGATGAACACTGAAGCTTTCTTT,CATSRETGAMNTEAFF
.,TRBV11-2,.,TRBJ2-7,TGTGCCAGCAGCTTAGCCCGGGGGTGGAGGGCCTACGAGCAGTACTTC,CASSLARGWRAYEQYF
.,TRBV11-3,.,TRBJ1-6,TGTGCCAGCAGCTTAGGGGCACCCGATAATTCACCCCTCCACTTT,CASSLGAPDNSPLHF
.,TRBV30,TRBD1,TRBJ1-2,TGTGCCTGGAGTGTACAAAGGGACAGGCCGTCCCGGGGCTATGGCTACACCTTC,CAWSVQRDRPSRGYGYTF
.,TRBV6-4,.,TRBJ1-5,TGTGCCAGCAGTGACAGCAAGAACAATAGCAATCAGCCCCAGCATTTT,CASSDSKNNSNQPQHF
.,TRBV29-1,.,TRBJ1-3,TGCAGCGTTGATTTAATGGGGGGAAACACCATATATTTT,CSVDLMGGNTIYF
.,TRBV4-1,.,TRBJ1-1,TGCGCCAGCAGCCAAGGTCGGGGCAGCGTCGTAAATACTGAAGCTTTCTTT,CASSQGRGSVVNTEAFF
.,TRBV19,.,TRBJ1-4,TGTGCCAGTAATCAAGGTTTCTCTAATGAAAAACTGTTTTTT,CASNQGFSNEKLFF
.,TRBV18,TRBD1,TRBJ1-2,TGTGCCAGCTCACCACGCCGACAGGGAGAGTATGGCTACACCTTC,CASSPRRQGEYGYTF
.,TRBV9,.,TRBJ1-1,TGTGCCAGCAGCCCCCGCCCCCTAATGAACACTGAAGCTTTCTTT,CASSPRPLMNTEAFF
.,TRBV4-1,.,TRBJ1-4,TGCGCCAGCAGCCAAGATTCTACCGTTGAAAAACTGTTTTTT,CASSQDSTVEKLFF
.,TRBV4-3,.,TRBJ1-5,TGCGCCAGCAGCCAAGATCCCAGGCCGAGCAATCAGCCCCAGCATTTT,CASSQDPRPSNQPQHF
.,TRBV28,.,TRBJ2-5,TGTGCCAGCAGCATCCAGAAACCCGGGACCCAGTACTTC,CASSIQKPGTQYF
.,TRBV6-1,.,TRBJ2-1,TGTGCCAGCAGTAAAGCTTACACCAGCTACAATGAGCAGTTCTTC,CASSKAYTSYNEQFF
.,TRBV29-1,.,TRBJ2-3,TGCAGCGTTGAGGAGGGGGCAGATACGCAGTATTTT,CSVEEGADTQYF
.,TRBV5-1,TRBD2,TRBJ2-3,TGCGCCAGCAGCTTGGTAATAGCGGGGGGTTCTAGCACAGATACGCAGTATTTT,CASSLVIAGGSSTDTQYF
.,TRBV6-1,TRBD2,TRBJ2-5,TGTGCCAGCCGACTAGCACAAGAGACCCAGTACTTC,CASRLAQETQYF
once,TRBV7-7,.,TRBJ2-5,TGTGCTAGCAGCGGCAGCTTAGGGGAGACCCAGTACTTC,CASSGSLGETQYF
.,TRBV6-1,.,TRBJ1-2,TGTGCCAGAACCGGGGGCAGGGACCATGGCTACACCTTC,CARTGGRDHGYTF
.,TRBV15,.,TRBJ2-6,TGTGCCACCAGCAGAGACTTCGAGGCTGGGGCCAACGTCCTGACTTTC,CATSRDFEAGANVLTF
.,TRBV9,.,TRBJ2-1,TGTGCCAGCAGCCGTTCCTACAATGAGCAGTTCTTC,CASSRSYNEQFF
once,TRBV15,TRBD1,TRBJ1-1,TGTGCCACCAGCAGAAAGACAGGGGGGAGGAACACTGAAGCTTTCTTT,CATSRKTGGRNTEAFF
.,TRBV7-3,.,TRBJ2-2,TGTGCCAGCAGCTTAATGGGTGGCGCGACCACCGGGGAGCTGTTTTTT,CASSLMGGATTGELFF
.,TRBV7-9,.,TRBJ2-3,TGTGCCAGCAGCGAAAGCACAGATACGCAGTATTTT,CASSESTDTQYF
once,TRBV16,.,TRBJ2-7,TGTGCCAGCAGCCAGACTCCCTACGAGCAGTACTTC,CASSQTPYEQYF
.,TRBV7-2,TRBD2,TRBJ2-1,TGTGCCAGCAGCTTGCGGTCTAGCGGGGGAGGGACCTACAATGAGCAGTTCTTC,CASSLRSSGGGTYNEQFF
.,TRBV11-3,.,TRBJ2-1,TGTGCCAGCAGCTTAGGCGGTACCGTCTGGAATGAGCAGTTCTTC,CASSLGGTVWNEQFF
.,TRBV28,.,TRBJ2-7,TGTGCCACCTCGGGGACAACTTCCGAGCAGTACTTC,CATSGTTSEQYF
.,TRBV7-8,TRBD2,TRBJ2-5,TGTGCCAGCAGTCTAGGGGTATTGACTAGCGCCGAAGAGACCCAGTACTTC,CASSLGVLTSAEETQYF
.,TRBV30,.,TRBJ1-1,TGTGCCTGGAGTGGACGGCTGAACACTGAAGCTTTCTTT,CAWSGRLNTEAFF
.,TRBV6-5,TRBD1,TRBJ1-1,TGTGCCAGCAGCCGACAGGGCGGGGGCACTGAAGCTTTCTTT,CASSRQGGGTEAFF
.,TRBV7-8,.,TRBJ2-3,TGTGCCAGCAGCTTAGCGCGGGGCTATAGCACAGATACGCAGTATTTT,CASSLARGYSTDTQYF
.,TRBV28,TRBD1,TRBJ1-2,TGTGCCAGCAGCTTGACAGGGAAGTATGGCTACACCTTC,CASSLTGKYGYTF
.,TRBV29-1,TRBD1,TRBJ2-7,TGCAGCGTTCGGACAGGGGCATACGAGCAGTACTTC,CSVRTGAYEQYF
.,TRBV5-4,TRBD1,TRBJ2-1,TGTGCCAGCAGTCCGGGACAGGGAACCAATGAGCAGTTCTTC,CASSPGQGTNEQFF
.,TRBV11-2,.,TRBJ2-7,TGTGCCAGCAGCTCCCAGGGCCACGAGCAGTACTTC,CASSSQGHEQYF
.,TRBV6-1,.,TRBJ2-5,TGTGCCAGCAGTGAAGTGCAGGGCGCAGGGGAGACCCAGTACTTC,CASSEVQGAGETQYF
.,TRBV30,TRBD2,TRBJ2-1,TGTGCCTGGATGCTAGCGGGGGGAAATGAGCAGTTCTTC,CAWMLAGGNEQFF
.,TRBV19,.,TRBJ1-5,TGTGCCAGTAGCGTAGAGGCGGGCAATCAGCCCCAGCATTTT,CASSVEAGNQPQHF
.,TRBV7-9,TRBD1,TRBJ2-7,TGTGCCAGCAGCTCGATTCAGGGGGCTCTATTCTACGAGCAGTACTTC,CASSSIQGALFYEQYF
.,TRBV11-2,TRBD2,TRBJ2-1,TGTGCCAGCAGCTCTGGGACTAGCGGGATATCCTACAATGAGCAGTTCTTC,CASSSGTSGISYNEQFF
.,TRBV28,.,TRBJ1-1,TGTGCCAGCAGTTTATCGGTAGGGAAGGCCACTGAAGCTTTCTTT,CASSLSVGKATEAFF
.,TRBV28,.,TRBJ1-1,TGTGCCAGCAGTCTCGTGGGTGACACTGAAGCTTTCTTT,CASSLVGDTEAFF
.,TRBV4-2,TRBD2,TRBJ2-7,TGTGCCAGCAGCCAAGAAGGCGGGGGGATCTCCTACGAGCAGTACTTC,CASSQEGGGISYEQYF
.,TRBV20-1,.,TRBJ2-5,TGCAGTGCTGAGTCGGAGACCCAGTACTTC,CSAESETQYF
.,TRBV19,.,TRBJ1-3,TGTGCCAGTAGCGACCGACGGGGGAGCTCTGGAAACACCATATATTTT,CASSDRRGSSGNTIYF
.,TRBV15,.,TRBJ2-5,TGTGCCACCAGCAGAGCCCCCCAAGAGACCCAGTACTTC,CATSRAPQETQYF
.,TRBV6-1,TRBD2,TRBJ2-5,TGTGCCAGCAGTGGGGAGGGGCTGAAGACCCAGTACTTC,CASSGEGLKTQYF
.,TRBV4-3,TRBD1,TRBJ1-2,TGCGCCAGCAGCCAAGCCGACAGGGAGGATGGCTACACCTTC,CASSQADREDGYTF
.,TRBV28,.,TRBJ2-1,TGTGCCAGCACCATAGGGGAGGGGGCGAACTACAATGAGCAGTTCTTC,CASTIGEGANYNEQFF
.,TRBV7-3,TRBD2,TRBJ2-1,TGTGCCAGCAGCTTCGGGCTAGCGGGGGTTACTGAGCAGTTCTTC,CASSFGLAGVTEQFF
.,TRBV19,.,TRBJ2-5,TGTGCCAGTAGTATATATGAGACCCAGTACTTC,CASSIYETQYF
.,TRBV19,TRBD1,TRBJ1-2,TGTGCCAGTAGTATAAAGCTTCAGGGGGTTTTCGGCTACACCTTC,CASSIKLQGVFGYTF